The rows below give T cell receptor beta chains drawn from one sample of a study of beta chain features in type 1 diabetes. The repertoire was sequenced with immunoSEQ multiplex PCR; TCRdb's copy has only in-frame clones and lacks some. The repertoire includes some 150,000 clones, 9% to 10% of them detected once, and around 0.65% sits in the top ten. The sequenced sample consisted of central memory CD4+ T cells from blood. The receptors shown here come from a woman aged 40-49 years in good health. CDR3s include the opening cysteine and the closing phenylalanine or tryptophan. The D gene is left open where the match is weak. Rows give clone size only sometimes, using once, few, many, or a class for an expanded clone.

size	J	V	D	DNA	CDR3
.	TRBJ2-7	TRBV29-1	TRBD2	TGCAGCGTTGACAGCGGGGGCTCCTACGAGCAGTACTTC	CSVDSGGSYEQYF
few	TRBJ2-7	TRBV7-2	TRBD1	TGTGCCAGCAGCTTAGGCGGACAGGCTTCCTACGAGCAGTACTTC	CASSLGGQASYEQYF
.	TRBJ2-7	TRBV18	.	TGTGCCAGCTCACCACCGGGGTCACGGGGAGTTGGCGAGCAGTACTTC	CASSPPGSRGVGEQYF
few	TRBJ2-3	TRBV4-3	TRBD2	TGCGCCAGCAGCCCTCGGACTAGCGGGGGGGCCACAGATACGCAGTATTTT	CASSPRTSGGATDTQYF
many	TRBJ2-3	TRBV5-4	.	TGTGCCAGCAGCTTAATGGCTAGCGATACGCAGTATTTT	CASSLMASDTQYF
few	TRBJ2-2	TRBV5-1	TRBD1	TGCGCCAGCAGCTTGCTATCGACAGGGGGCGGGGGACGCACCGGGGAGCTGTTTTTT	CASSLLSTGGGGRTGELFF
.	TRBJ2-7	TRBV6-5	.	TGTGCCAGCAGTTACGGGGCAAGGTACGAGCAGTACTTC	CASSYGARYEQYF
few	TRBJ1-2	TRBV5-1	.	TGCGCCAGCAGCCCCCCAACGGACTATGGCTACACCTTC	CASSPPTDYGYTF
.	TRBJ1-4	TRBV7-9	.	TGTGCCAGCACCATAAGAGGTGAAAAACTGTTTTTT	CASTIRGEKLFF
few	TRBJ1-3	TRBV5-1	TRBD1	TGCGCCAGCAGCGATGTCCCGGGACAGGACTCTGGAAACACCATATATTTT	CASSDVPGQDSGNTIYF
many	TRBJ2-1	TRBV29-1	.	TGCAGCGTTGAAGGGAAGACAGCCTCCTACAATGAGCAGTTCTTC	CSVEGKTASYNEQFF
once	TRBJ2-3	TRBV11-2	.	TGTGCCAGCAGCTCCCCGAGGGAGTCTACAGATACGCAGTATTTT	CASSSPRESTDTQYF
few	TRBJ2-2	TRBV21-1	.	TGTGCCAGCGGTAGACAGGGGGCGCCCCCCACCGGGGAGCTGTTTTTT	CASGRQGAPPTGELFF
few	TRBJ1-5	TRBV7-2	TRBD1	TGTGCCAGCAGCTTTGGACAGGGGGTTCAGCCCCAGCATTTT	CASSFGQGVQPQHF